One sample yielded the 15 T cell receptor beta chains listed below, sequenced in a study of blood T cells in healthy people across ages. Then a second PCR, running roughly 7 to 11 cycles, was carried out with a sample-barcoded 5' primer and a J-beta primer mix. TCRdb re-called the 5' RACE reads with MiXCR, one entry per CDR3 protein. The sample has 600,000 or so distinct CDR3 sequences; approximately 30% are singletons. The sequenced material came from blood. Source of these receptors: an elderly woman in good health.

This clonotype was detected a few times. A clone one base away is much larger, so this may be a read error. V is TRBV6-2 or TRBV6-3 and J is TRBJ2-3; the match to TRBD2 covers 8 bases. The CDR3 sequence is 15 residues long. The germline CDR1 and CDR2 sequences are MNHEY and SVGEGT. With V trimmed by 7 bases and J by 8 bases, 14 bases remained unmatched. CDR3 bases: TGTGCCAGCACCCGTAGCGGGGTTTCTGCAGGTACGCAGTATTTT. Translation: CASTRSGVSAGTQYF.

This clonotype came up a few times. The chain recombines TRBV21-1 with TRBJ2-1; the table assigns TRBD2, which was not confirmed against the DNA. TRBV21-1 is a documented pseudogene. The CDR3 is made up of 17 amino acids. The DNA of the CDR3 is TGTGCCAGCAGCAGAGGACTAGCGGGGGGGATTAGCAATGAGCAGTTCTTC. Residues: CASSRGLAGGISNEQFF.

This clonotype was seen ten or more times. The chain is built from TRBV7-3 and TRBJ2-6; D may be TRBD2 (5 bases). V lost 5 bases and J lost 2, with 19 bases in between. This CDR3 region has 18 residues. CDR1 and CDR2 from the germline V gene are SGHTA and FQGTGA. The CDR3 DNA reads as TGTGCCAGCAGCCTCTTCCCAGAGGGAAGTACTGGGGCCAACGTCCTGACTTTC. Its protein product is CASSLFPEGSTGANVLTF.

The table lists this clonotype with many counts. The chain links TRBV12-3 or TRBV12-4 to TRBJ1-2, with D maybe TRBD1 (6 bases). Between the trimmed V and J ends, which lost 6 bases and 7 bases, there was a span of 15 bases. The CDR3 length is 13 residues. This CDR3 reads CASSLEGGLGYTF. CDR3 coding DNA: TGTGCCAGCAGCTTGGAGGGGGGGCTTGGCTACACCTTC.

This clonotype has ten or more counts. The chain uses TRBV5-1 and TRBJ1-4; 8 nucleotides agree with TRBD1. Germline CDR1 reads SGHRS; CDR2 reads YFSETQ. The CDR3 has 16 amino acids. After removal of 4 bases from V and 3 bases from J, the junction contained 8 bases not matched to a gene. This CDR3 is CASSLRGRDPNEKLFF. The CDR3, as DNA: TGCGCCAGCAGCCTCAGGGGGCGCGACCCTAATGAAAAACTGTTTTTT.

For this clonotype: A much larger clone lies a single base off, so this may be a read error. V and J are TRBV7-9 and TRBJ1-6, with D tentatively TRBD1 (5 bases). The CDR3 sequence is 18 residues long. The V gene lost 4 bases and the J gene lost 7 bases, with 23 bases spanning the gap. Germline V gene sequence: CDR1 SEHNR, CDR2 FQNEAQ (reference sequence). Here the CDR3 DNA reads TGTGCCAGCAGCTCCCAGGGTAACCCCGGTGAAGACAATTCACCCCTCCACTTT. Its protein is CASSSQGNPGEDNSPLHF. Using reference TRBV7-9 and TRBJ1-6 for the parts outside the CDR3, the full variable domain is DTGVSQNPRHKITKRGQNVTFRCDPISEHNRLYWYRQTLGQGPEFLTYFQNEAQLEKSRLLSDRFSAERPKGSFSTLEIQRTEQGDSAMYLCASSSQGNPGEDNSPLHFGNGTRLTVT.

The chain joins TRBV7-2 to TRBJ2-7; tentative D call: TRBD1 (6 bases). The CDR3 extends over 15 amino acids. V gave up 5 bases and J gave up 2 bases, with 16 bases separating them. Germline CDR1 and CDR2: SGHTA and FQGNSA. CDR3 amino acids: CASSKGTLGTYEQYF. For the CDR3, the DNA is TGTGCCAGCAGCAAGGGGACACTCGGAACCTACGAGCAGTACTTC.

This chain links TRBV7-2 with TRBJ2-1, with D perhaps matching TRBD1 (6 bases). The V gene's germline CDR1 is SGHTA and CDR2 FQGNSA. The CDR3 loop spans 15 amino acids. V lost 1 base and J lost 3, with 10 bases in between. The CDR3 here is CASSLDQGIYNEQFF. The DNA for the CDR3 is TGTGCCAGCAGCTTAGACCAGGGGATCTACAATGAGCAGTTCTTC.

The J gene is TRBJ1-1, the V gene TRBV10-3, with TRBD1 as a possible D gene (6 bases). Trimming took 2 bases from V and 4 from J, leaving 14 bases between them. Germline V gene sequence: CDR1 ENHRY, CDR2 SYGVKD. This CDR3 spans 15 amino acids. DNA for the CDR3: TGTGCCATCAGTGAGGGGGGCCAGAGGGGCACTGAAGCTTTCTTT. This gives the protein CAISEGGQRGTEAFF.

This chain uses TRBV4-2 with TRBJ2-3; D perhaps matches TRBD2 (6 bases). CDR1 is LGHNA and CDR2 is YNFKEQ in the germline V gene. CDR3 length equals 17 residues. V gave up 0 bases and J gave up 2 bases, with 15 bases separating them. CDR3 in DNA: TGTGCCAGCAGCCAAGATTATGCCCGGGGGATCACAGATACGCAGTATTTT. Residues: CASSQDYARGITDTQYF.

The chain joins TRBV7-2 to TRBJ2-6, with no clear D. Trimming took off 1 base at V and 0 bases at J, with 13 bases between the two ends. CDR1 and CDR2 from the germline V gene are SGHTA and FQGNSA. The CDR3 is made up of 18 amino acids. The CDR3 region is CASSLVHRILSGANVLTF. Written as DNA, the CDR3 is TGTGCCAGCAGCTTAGTTCACAGAATACTCTCTGGGGCCAACGTCCTGACTTTC.

The CDR3 nucleotides read TGTGCCAGCAGTTTCCTTACCGGGGGCGCACAGCCCCAGCATTTT. This sequence encodes CASSFLTGGAQPQHF. The J gene is TRBJ1-5, the V gene TRBV28; maybe TRBD1 (6 bases). The CDR3 is 15 residues long. V gave up 3 bases and J gave up 7 bases, with 16 bases separating them. CDR1 is MDHEN, CDR2 SYDVKM, per germline.

This sequence joins TRBV28 and TRBJ2-1; D is ambiguous. From germline, CDR1 is MDHEN and CDR2 SYDVKM. The CDR3 extends over 15 amino acids. Trimming took off 3 bases at V and 10 bases at J, with 19 bases between the two ends. CDR3 in amino acids: CASSFFRASTWEQFF. CDR3 DNA sequence: TGTGCCAGCAGTTTCTTTCGGGCCTCGACCTGGGAGCAGTTCTTC.

This clonotype was found many times. This sequence joins TRBV6-2 or TRBV6-3 and TRBJ2-5, with TRBD1 matching over 7 bases. There are 15 residues in the CDR3. V gave up 5 bases and J gave up 3 bases; unmatched junction bases: 9. Germline CDR1 MNHEY, CDR2 SVGEGT. The CDR3 nucleotides read TGTGCCAGCAGTCCCTGGGACAGTGGAAAAGAGACCCAGTACTTC. Translated, it gives CASSPWDSGKETQYF.

Comments on this clonotype: Given a much more abundant clone one base away, this may be a read error. This chain uses TRBV6-1 with TRBJ2-1, with D perhaps TRBD2 (5 bases). V was shortened by 8 bases and J by 4 bases, with 12 bases between the two germline ends. CDR1 MNHNS and CDR2 SASEGT come from the germline V gene. CDR3 length: 13 amino acids. CDR3 residues: CASPGLVYNEQFF. CDR3 nucleotides: TGTGCCAGCCCAGGACTCGTTTACAATGAGCAGTTCTTC.